The 3 T cell receptor beta chains given below trace back to one sample, sequenced in a study of prognosis after radiotherapy for stage I lung cancer. With two-round multiplex PCR, TCR beta CDR3 sequences were amplified from genomic DNA. First-round PCR used primers specific to each TRBV and TRBJ gene. TCRdb reprocessed the multiplex PCR reads with MiXCR, giving one entry per CDR3 protein. The sample holds 15,000 to 20,000 distinct CDR3 sequences, around half seen once. The sequencing here drew on PBMCs, taken before or after stereotactic body radiation therapy (not recorded which). The receptors shown here come from a donor at least 50 years old with non-small cell lung cancer.

The chain carries TRBV7-9 and TRBJ1-2; weak D call: TRBD1 (5 bases). Per the germline V gene, CDR1 is SEHNR and CDR2 is FQNEAQ (reference sequence). CDR3 length: 13 amino acids. Trimming removed 1 base at V and 2 bases at J, with 5 bases between. CDR3 protein: CASSLGQNYGYTF. For the CDR3, the DNA is TGTGCCAGCAGCTTAGGACAGAACTATGGCTACACCTTC.

A word on this clonotype: Compared with germline, one end of the junction differs, possibly owing to a read error. The chain couples TRBV6-4 to TRBJ2-2; D is possibly TRBD1 (5 bases). The germline V gene has CDR1 MRHNA and CDR2 SNTAGT. The CDR3 spans 16 residues. In nucleotides, the CDR3 is TGTGCCAGCAGTGACTCCGGACATGGGAACATCGGGGAGCTGTTTTTT. Its translation is CASSDSGHGNIGELFF.

This clonotype was detected ten times or more. J is TRBJ2-5 and V is TRBV11-2; tentatively, D is TRBD2 (6 bases). Germline assignment: CDR1 SGHAT and CDR2 FQNNGV. The CDR3 sequence is 15 residues long. V lost 2 bases and J lost 5, with 15 bases in between. The CDR3 region is CASSLRGRRAETQYF. The CDR3, as DNA: TGTGCCAGCAGCTTAAGAGGGAGGAGGGCTGAGACCCAGTACTTC.